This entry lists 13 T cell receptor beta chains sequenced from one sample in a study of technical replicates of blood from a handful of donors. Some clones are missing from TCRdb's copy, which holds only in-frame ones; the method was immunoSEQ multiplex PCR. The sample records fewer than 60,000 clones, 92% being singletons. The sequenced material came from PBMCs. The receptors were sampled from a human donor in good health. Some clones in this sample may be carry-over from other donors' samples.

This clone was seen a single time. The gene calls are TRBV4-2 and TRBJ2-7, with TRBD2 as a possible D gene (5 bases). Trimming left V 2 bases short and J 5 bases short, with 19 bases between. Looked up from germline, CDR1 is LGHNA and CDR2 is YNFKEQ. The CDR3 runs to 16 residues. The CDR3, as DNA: TGTGCCAGCAGCCAATCACCTGGCTTGGGAGAGGACGAGCAGTACTTC. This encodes CASSQSPGLGEDEQYF.

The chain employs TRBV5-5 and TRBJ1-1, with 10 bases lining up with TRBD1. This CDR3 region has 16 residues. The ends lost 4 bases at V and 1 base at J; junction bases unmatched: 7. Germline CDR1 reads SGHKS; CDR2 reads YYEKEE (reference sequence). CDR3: CASSTYRDRGNTEAFF. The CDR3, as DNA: TGTGCCAGCAGCACATACCGGGACAGGGGGAACACTGAAGCTTTCTTT.

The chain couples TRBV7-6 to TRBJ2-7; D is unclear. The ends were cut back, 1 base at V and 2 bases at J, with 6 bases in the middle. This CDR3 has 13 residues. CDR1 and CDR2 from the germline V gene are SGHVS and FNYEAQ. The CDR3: CASSLGYTYEQYF. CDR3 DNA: TGTGCCAGCAGCTTAGGTTATACCTACGAGCAGTACTTC.

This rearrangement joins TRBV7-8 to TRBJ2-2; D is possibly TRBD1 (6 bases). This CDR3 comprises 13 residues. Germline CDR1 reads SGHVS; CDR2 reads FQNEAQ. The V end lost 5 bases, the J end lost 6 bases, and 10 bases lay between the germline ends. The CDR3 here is CASSHDRSGELFF. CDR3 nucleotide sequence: TGTGCCAGCAGCCACGACAGGTCCGGGGAGCTGTTTTTT. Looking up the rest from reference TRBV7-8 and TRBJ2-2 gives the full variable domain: GAGVSQSPRYKVAKRGQDVALRCDPISGHVSLFWYQQALGQGPEFLTYFQNEAQLDKSGLPSDRFFAERPEGSVSTLKIQRTQQEDSAVYLCASSHDRSGELFFGEGSRLTVL.

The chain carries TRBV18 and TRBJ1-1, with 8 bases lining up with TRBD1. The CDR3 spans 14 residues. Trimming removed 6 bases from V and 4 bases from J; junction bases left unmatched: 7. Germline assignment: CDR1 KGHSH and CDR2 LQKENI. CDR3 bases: TGTGCCAGCTCCCCAGACAGGGGATCCACTGAAGCTTTCTTT. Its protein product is CASSPDRGSTEAFF.

CDR3 in DNA: TGTGCCAGCAGGTACCGGGACACGCATCTTCAAGAGACCCAGTACTTC. Translated: CASRYRDTHLQETQYF. The chain recombines TRBV21-1 with TRBJ2-5; the tabulated D call, TRBD1, remains unverified against the DNA. TRBV21-1 is described as a pseudogene. This CDR3 is 16 amino acids long.

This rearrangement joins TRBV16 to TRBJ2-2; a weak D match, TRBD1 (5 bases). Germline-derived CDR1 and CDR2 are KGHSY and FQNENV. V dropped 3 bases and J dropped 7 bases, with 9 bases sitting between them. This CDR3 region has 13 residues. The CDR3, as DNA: TGTGCCAGCAGCCACCAGGGCTTCGGGGAGCTGTTTTTT. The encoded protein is CASSHQGFGELFF.

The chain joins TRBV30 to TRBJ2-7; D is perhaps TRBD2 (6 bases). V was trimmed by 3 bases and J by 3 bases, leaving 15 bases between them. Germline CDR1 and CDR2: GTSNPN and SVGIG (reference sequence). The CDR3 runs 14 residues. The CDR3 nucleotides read TGTGCCTGGAGCCCCTGGGCGGGACTCTACGAGCAGTACTTC. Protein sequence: CAWSPWAGLYEQYF.

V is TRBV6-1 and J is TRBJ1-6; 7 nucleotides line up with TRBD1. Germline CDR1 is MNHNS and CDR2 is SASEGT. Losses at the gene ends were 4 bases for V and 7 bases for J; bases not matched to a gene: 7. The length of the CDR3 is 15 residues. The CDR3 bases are TGTGCCAGCAGTGCAGGGGGTAGGACGAATTCACCCCTCCACTTT. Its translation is CASSAGGRTNSPLHF.

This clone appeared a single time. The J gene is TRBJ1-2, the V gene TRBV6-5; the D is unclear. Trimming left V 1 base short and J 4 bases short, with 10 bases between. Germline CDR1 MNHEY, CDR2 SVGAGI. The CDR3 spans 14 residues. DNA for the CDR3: TGTGCCAGCAGTTACTTCGGGGTCGCCTATGGCTACACCTTC. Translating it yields CASSYFGVAYGYTF.

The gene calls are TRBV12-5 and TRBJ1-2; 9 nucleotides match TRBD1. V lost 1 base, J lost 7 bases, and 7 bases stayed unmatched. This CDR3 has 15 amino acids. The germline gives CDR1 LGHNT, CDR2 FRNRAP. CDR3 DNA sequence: TGTGCTAGTGGTTTGGCACAGGGGGCGCGGGCTGGCTACACCTTC. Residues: CASGLAQGARAGYTF.

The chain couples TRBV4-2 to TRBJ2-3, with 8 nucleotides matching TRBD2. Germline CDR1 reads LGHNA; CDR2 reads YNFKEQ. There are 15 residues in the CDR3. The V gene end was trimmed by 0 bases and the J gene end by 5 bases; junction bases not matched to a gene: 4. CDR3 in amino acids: CASSQDGGAGDTQYF. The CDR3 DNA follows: TGTGCCAGCAGCCAAGACGGGGGGGCGGGAGATACGCAGTATTTT.

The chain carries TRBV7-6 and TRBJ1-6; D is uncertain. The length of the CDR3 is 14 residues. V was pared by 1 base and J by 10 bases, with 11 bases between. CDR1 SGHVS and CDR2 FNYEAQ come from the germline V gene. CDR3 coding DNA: TGTGCCAGCAGCTTAGGAGGGTTCGGGTCACCCCTCCACTTT. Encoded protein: CASSLGGFGSPLHF.